The 20 T cell receptor beta chains below all came from one sample that was sequenced in a study of T cells after yellow fever vaccination. TCRdb ran MiXCR on the 5' RACE reads and lists one entry per CDR3 protein. The sample yields under 400,000 distinct CDR3 sequences, 11% seen once. The sample consisted of PBMCs, taken on the day of the first yellow fever vaccination. The receptors originated from a man younger than 35 who received the YFV17D yellow fever vaccine.

This clonotype was seen a few times. The chain is built from TRBV12-5 and TRBJ2-1; D may correspond to TRBD1 or TRBD2 (6 bases each). Germline V gene lookup returns CDR1 LGHNT and CDR2 FRNRAP. V was shortened by 7 bases and J by 7 bases, with 11 bases between the two germline ends. The CDR3 contains 12 residues. CDR3 nucleotides: TGTGCTAGTGAAGAAGGGGGGAATGAGCAGTTCTTC. This gives the protein CASEEGGNEQFF.

The V and J genes are TRBV5-4 and TRBJ2-1; D possibly uses TRBD1 or TRBD2 (5 bases each). CDR1 is SGHNT, CDR2 YYREEE, per germline (reference sequence). CDR3 size: 15 residues. Trimming removed 2 bases from V and 8 bases from J, with 17 bases in between. This CDR3 reads CASSFVSTVGDEQFF. The CDR3 DNA reads as TGTGCCAGCAGCTTCGTATCGACAGTCGGGGATGAGCAGTTCTTC.

The rearrangement joins TRBV2 to TRBJ1-1; a possible D gene is TRBD1 (5 bases). This CDR3 is built from 14 residues. From germline, CDR1 is SNHLY and CDR2 FYNNEI. V was pared by 3 bases and J by 1 base, with 9 bases between. This CDR3 reads CASSEQGPNTEAFF. The CDR3 DNA is TGTGCCAGCAGTGAGCAGGGCCCGAACACTGAAGCTTTCTTT.

This clonotype was seen many times. V and J are TRBV11-3 and TRBJ2-1, with a weak D call TRBD2 (6 bases). The length of the CDR3 is 14 residues. Per germline, CDR1 SGHNT and CDR2 YENEEA. V was clipped by 5 bases and J by 6 bases, with 14 bases between them. The CDR3 DNA reads TGTGCCAGCAGCCCCCCGGGACTCCTCAATGAGCAGTTCTTC. Amino acid sequence: CASSPPGLLNEQFF.

V gene TRBV6-1 combines with J gene TRBJ2-7, with TRBD1 matching 9 bases. There are 13 residues in the CDR3. V shed 6 bases, J shed 5 bases, and the junction held 5 bases outside the gene matches. The germline gives CDR1 MNHNS, CDR2 SASEGT. As DNA, the CDR3 is TGTGCCAGCAGCCGGGACAGGGACCACGAGCAGTACGTC. Translation gives CASSRDRDHEQYV.

V and J are TRBV5-1 and TRBJ1-6; TRBD1 is a possible D gene (5 bases). CDR3 size: 15 residues. From germline, CDR1 is SGHRS and CDR2 YFSETQ. Trimming shortened V by 2 bases and J by 9 bases, and 15 bases separated the two germline ends. The CDR3 DNA sequence: TGCGCCAGCAGCTTAGGGGAGGGAGCAGGTTCACCCCTCCACTTT. This translates into CASSLGEGAGSPLHF.

In this sample, this clonotype turned up a few times. The chain combines TRBV7-9 with TRBJ2-1; D is uncertain. Trimming pared 5 bases from V and 4 bases from J, leaving 9 bases between. This CDR3 is built from 13 residues. Germline V gene data show CDR1 as SEHNR and CDR2 as FQNEAQ (reference sequence). The CDR3 loop is CASSPVEYNEQFF. The CDR3 nucleotides are TGTGCCAGCAGCCCTGTAGAGTACAATGAGCAGTTCTTC.

This clonotype has only a few counts. The gene calls are TRBV4-1 and TRBJ2-3; D is perhaps TRBD2 (6 bases). The V gene's germline CDR1 is MGHRA and CDR2 YSYEKL. V lost 0 bases and J 6 bases, leaving 13 bases between the germline ends. CDR3 length: 15 amino acids. Here the CDR3 reads CASSQEGPSADTQYF. CDR3 DNA: TGCGCCAGCAGCCAAGAGGGACCTAGCGCGGATACGCAGTATTTT.

The J gene is TRBJ2-1, the V gene TRBV11-2, with TRBD2 matching 12 bases. With 1 base clipped from V and 6 bases from J, the junction kept 10 bases outside the gene matches. There are 18 residues in the CDR3. CDR1 is SGHAT and CDR2 is FQNNGV in the germline V gene. CDR3 protein: CASSLVAWLAGGSNEQFF. CDR3 sequence (DNA): TGTGCCAGCAGCTTAGTTGCTTGGCTAGCGGGGGGGAGCAATGAGCAGTTCTTC.

There are a few counts of this clonotype. The J gene is TRBJ2-5, the V gene TRBV7-8; TRBD1 might be the D (5 bases). Per the germline V gene, CDR1 is SGHVS and CDR2 is FQNEAQ. The V and J ends lost 5 bases and 0 bases respectively, with 16 bases between them. CDR3 length equals 16 residues. The CDR3 sequence is CASSAQGQEYQETQYF. CDR3 DNA: TGTGCCAGCAGCGCCCAGGGTCAGGAGTACCAAGAGACCCAGTACTTC.

The rearrangement uses TRBV11-2 and TRBJ2-2, with a weak D call TRBD2 (5 bases). The germline gives CDR1 SGHAT, CDR2 FQNNGV. This CDR3 is 13 amino acids long. V dropped 5 bases and J dropped 7 bases, with 11 bases sitting between them. CDR3 region: CASSRDGDGELFF. The CDR3 nucleotides are TGTGCCAGCAGCCGCGACGGGGACGGGGAGCTGTTTTTT.

Only a few counts were recorded for this clonotype. The chain links TRBV7-2 to TRBJ2-2, with D possibly matching TRBD1 (6 bases). Germline V gene sequence: CDR1 SGHTA, CDR2 FQGNSA. With 6 bases removed from V and 4 bases from J, the gap between germline ends came to 15 bases. The CDR3 has 15 residues. The CDR3 DNA reads TGTGCCAGCAGTGAGGTGGGGGCGGGCACCGGGGAGCTGTTTTTT. This encodes CASSEVGAGTGELFF. Looking up the rest from reference TRBV7-2 and TRBJ2-2 gives the full variable domain: GAGVSQSPSNKVTEKGKDVELRCDPISGHTALYWYRQSLGQGLEFLIYFQGNSAPDKSGLPSDRFSAERTGGSVSTLTIQRTQQEDSAVYLCASSEVGAGTGELFFGEGSRLTVL.

The chain employs TRBV18 and TRBJ2-7, with 8 bases matching TRBD2. V gave up 2 bases and J gave up 0 bases; unmatched junction bases: 0. Germline lookup yields CDR1 KGHSH and CDR2 LQKENI. The length of the CDR3 is 14 residues. The DNA for the CDR3 is TGTGCCAGCTCACCAGCGGGGGGCTCCTACGAGCAGTACGTC. Its translation is CASSPAGGSYEQYV.

V and J are TRBV10-3 and TRBJ2-5; possible D gene TRBD1, 6 bases. The CDR3 contains 14 residues. The V end was cut by 6 bases, the J end by 4 bases, with 15 bases between. Germline V gives CDR1 ENHRY, CDR2 SYGVKD. CDR3 DNA: TGTGCCATCAGAACGACAGGAGAAGTAGAGACCCAGTACTTC. Its translation is CAIRTTGEVETQYF.

The chain recombines TRBV4-1 with TRBJ1-2, with TRBD1 matching over 9 bases. CDR3 length equals 15 residues. Germline trimming cut 3 bases from V and 4 bases from J; bases unmatched to any gene: 6. CDR1 MGHRA and CDR2 YSYEKL come from the germline V gene. CDR3 DNA: TGCGCCAGCAGCCAGGGACAGGGAAGAACCTATGGCTACACCTTC. This translates into CASSQGQGRTYGYTF.

This clonotype was seen many times. The chain is built from TRBV24-1 and TRBJ2-2; maybe TRBD1 (5 bases). V was pared by 5 bases and J by 0 bases, with 15 bases between. Germline CDR1 reads KGHDR; CDR2 reads SFDVKD. The CDR3 runs 17 residues. This CDR3 is CATSVSGHPSNTGELFF. DNA of the CDR3: TGTGCCACCAGTGTATCAGGGCACCCTTCGAACACCGGGGAGCTGTTTTTT.

This clonotype was seen ten or more times. This rearrangement joins TRBV5-1 to TRBJ1-6; a possible D gene is TRBD1 (6 bases). CDR1 SGHRS and CDR2 YFSETQ come from the germline V gene. V was pared by 4 bases and J by 4 bases, with 15 bases between. This CDR3 has 16 amino acids. The CDR3 DNA reads TGCGCCAGCAGCCCGGGGGGCTCTGAATATAATTCACCCCTCCACTTT. Amino acid sequence: CASSPGGSEYNSPLHF.

This clonotype was counted a few times. J is TRBJ2-3 and V is TRBV2, with unresolved D. The CDR3 has 12 amino acids. Trimming took 4 bases from V and 2 from J, leaving 4 bases between them. CDR1 and CDR2 from the germline V gene are SNHLY and FYNNEI. The CDR3 nucleotides are TGTGCCAGCAGTGTGGCCACAGATACGCAGTATTTT. Its protein product is CASSVATDTQYF.

The chain carries TRBV11-2 and TRBJ2-1; either TRBD1 or TRBD2 may fit D (6 bases each). Germline CDR1 and CDR2: SGHAT and FQNNGV. This CDR3 contains 15 residues. Deletions cut 5 bases from V and 4 bases from J, with 15 bases between. CDR3 in DNA: TGTGCCAGCAGCGTAGGGGGACTGAGTTACAATGAGCAGTTCTTC. Translating it yields CASSVGGLSYNEQFF.

On this clonotype itself: A much larger clone is a single base away; this may be a read error. This chain joins TRBV12-3 or TRBV12-4 and TRBJ1-3; a weak D match, TRBD1 (5 bases). The length of the CDR3 is 14 residues. The CDR3 DNA sequence: TGTGGCAGCAGCCAACAGGTCTCTGGAAACACCATATATTTT. Translated: CGSSQQVSGNTIYF.